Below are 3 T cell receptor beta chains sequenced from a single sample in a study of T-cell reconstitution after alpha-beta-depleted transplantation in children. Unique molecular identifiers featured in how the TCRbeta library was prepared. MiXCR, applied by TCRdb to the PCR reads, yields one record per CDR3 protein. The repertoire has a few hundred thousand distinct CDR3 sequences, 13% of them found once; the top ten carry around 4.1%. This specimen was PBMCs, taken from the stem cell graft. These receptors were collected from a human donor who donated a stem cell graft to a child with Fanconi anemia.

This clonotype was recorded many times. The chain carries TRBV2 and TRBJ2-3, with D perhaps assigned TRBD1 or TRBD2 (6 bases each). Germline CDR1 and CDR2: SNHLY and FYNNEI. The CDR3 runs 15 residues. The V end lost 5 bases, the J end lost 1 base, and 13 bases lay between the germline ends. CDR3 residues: CASSSEGGRTDTQYF. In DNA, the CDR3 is TGTGCCAGCAGTTCAGAGGGGGGCCGCACAGATACGCAGTATTTT.

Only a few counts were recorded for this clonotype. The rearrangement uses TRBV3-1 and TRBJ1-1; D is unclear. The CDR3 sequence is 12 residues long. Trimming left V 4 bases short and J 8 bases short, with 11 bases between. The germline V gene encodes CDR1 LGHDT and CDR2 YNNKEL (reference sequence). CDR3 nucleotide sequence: TGTGCCAGCAGCCCAAACACAGCCGAAGCTTTCTTT. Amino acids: CASSPNTAEAFF.

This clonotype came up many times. The CDR3 DNA is TGCAGTGCTAGAGGGGGGGTCTCCGACGAGCAGTACGTC. It translates to CSARGGVSDEQYV. The genes are TRBV20-1 and TRBJ2-7; D is perhaps TRBD2 (6 bases). Germline V lookup: CDR1 DFQATT, CDR2 SNEGSKA (reference sequence). This CDR3 has 13 residues.